The sequence of this TCR beta chain was determined in a study of identical twins. Findings of the study overall: Monozygotic twins shared more out-of-frame TCR alpha than recombination models predicted. The study drew conclusions from cross-sectional statistical analysis, not from following the same donors.

The CDR3 extends over 14 amino acids. V shed 2 bases and J shed 5 bases, with 12 bases lying between them. Germline values: CDR1 MGHDK, CDR2 SYGVNS. This clonotype has a handful of counts. The antigen remains unidentified. Each cDNA held unique molecular identifiers, and template switching gave it a universal primer site. In TCRdb, the 5' RACE reads were re-called with MiXCR into one record per CDR3 protein. The sample holds 550,000 to 800,000 distinct CDR3 sequences, about 7.6% seen once. A further study also used this sample, focusing on yellow fever vaccine responses in identical twins.

V usage is TRBV25-1 and J usage is TRBJ2-5; D could derive from TRBD1 or TRBD2 (5 bases each). Source material: PBMCs. The TCR was taken from a woman aged 18-29 years in good health. In nucleotides, the CDR3 is TGTGCCAGCAGTGAAGGAGAGGGACGGGAGACCCAGTACTTC. Amino acid sequence: CASSEGEGRETQYF.